Below, 14 T cell receptor beta chains from the same sample are listed, as sequenced in a study of blood T cell repertoires in COVID-19. The table came from immunoSEQ multiplex PCR; TCRdb's copy has only in-frame clones and leaves some out. The sample holds approximately 50,000 clones; approximately 85% are singletons and the top ten take roughly 6.7%. Sequences were obtained from peripheral blood. Receptor source: a man between 60 and 75 years old with acute or convalescent COVID-19.

CDR3 residues: CASSEVLTGAGDLYEQYF. The CDR3 coding sequence is TGTGCCAGCAGTGAAGTACTGACGGGAGCGGGAGACTTGTACGAGCAGTACTTC. The chain carries TRBV6-4 and TRBJ2-7, with 8 positions matching TRBD2. V was clipped by 3 bases and J by 4 bases; unmatched bases: 17. The germline V gene has CDR1 MRHNA and CDR2 SNTAGT. This CDR3 has 18 amino acids.

The chain carries TRBV5-1 and TRBJ2-7; the D is unclear. Germline CDR1 and CDR2: SGHRS and YFSETQ. CDR3 length: 16 amino acids. V dropped 0 bases and J dropped 0 bases, with 13 bases sitting between them. CDR3 sequence: CASSLGPERSSYEQYF. CDR3 DNA: TGCGCCAGCAGCTTGGGGCCGGAGCGTAGCTCCTACGAGCAGTACTTC. The variable domain in full, completed from reference TRBV5-1 and TRBJ2-7, reads KAGVTQTPRYLIKTRGQQVTLSCSPISGHRSVSWYQQTPGQGLQFLFEYFSETQRNKGNFPGRFSGRQFSNSRSEMNVSTLELGDSALYLCASSLGPERSSYEQYFGPGTRLTVT.

This CDR3 is CASSYSSGSPLHF. In DNA form, the CDR3 reads TGTGCCAGCAGTTACTCCTCAGGTTCACCCCTCCACTTT. The V call is TRBV6-5, the J call TRBJ1-6; D is uncertain. Looked up from germline, CDR1 is MNHEY and CDR2 is SVGAGI. The CDR3 loop spans 13 amino acids. V gave up 0 bases and J gave up 9 bases, with 6 bases separating them.

The rearrangement uses TRBV4-2 and TRBJ2-1; TRBD2 aligns across 7 bases. The germline V gene encodes CDR1 LGHNA and CDR2 YNFKEQ. V lost 0 bases to trimming and J lost 4 bases; unmatched junction nucleotides: 12. This CDR3 is built from 18 residues. The CDR3 DNA sequence: TGTGCCAGCAGCCAAGAGCCCTCTAGCGGCATACTTTACAATGAGCAGTTCTTC. Encoded protein: CASSQEPSSGILYNEQFF.

The V gene is TRBV10-3, the J gene TRBJ2-7, with TRBD1 identical over 9 bases. Germline lookup yields CDR1 ENHRY and CDR2 SYGVKD. With 9 bases clipped from V and 6 bases from J, the junction kept 9 bases outside the gene matches. The CDR3 extends over 13 amino acids. The CDR3 sequence is CAIRDRESAEQYF. CDR3 DNA: TGTGCCATTAGGGACAGGGAATCTGCCGAGCAGTACTTC.

The rearrangement links TRBV11-3 to TRBJ2-1, with 8 bases matching TRBD2. The V and J ends lost 5 bases and 6 bases, in that order; junction bases with no gene match: 12. CDR1 is SGHNT and CDR2 is YENEEA in the germline V gene. The CDR3 has 16 residues. The CDR3 protein is CASSQGGTRSGNEQFF. The CDR3 DNA follows: TGTGCCAGCAGCCAAGGCGGGACTAGAAGCGGCAATGAGCAGTTCTTC.

The CDR3 DNA sequence: TGTGCCAGCAGAGATTGGGACAGGGGAGCGGATACGCAGTATTTT. Translation: CASRDWDRGADTQYF. The genes are TRBV27 and TRBJ2-3; the match to TRBD1 covers 10 bases. Germline CDR1 and CDR2: MNHEY and SMNVEV (reference sequence). V gave up 6 bases and J gave up 6 bases; unmatched junction bases: 9. This CDR3 has 15 residues.

The chain carries TRBV18 and TRBJ1-5; TRBD1 aligns across 11 bases. Germline-derived CDR1 and CDR2 are KGHSH and LQKENI. J was trimmed by 4 bases and V by 6 bases; bases with no gene match: 11. The CDR3 sequence is 17 residues long. The CDR3 bases are TGTGCCAGCTCTCCTCCGGGACAGGGGGGAAAAAATCAGCCCCAGCATTTT. Encoded protein: CASSPPGQGGKNQPQHF.

The chain is built from TRBV28 and TRBJ2-6, with 10 bases lining up with TRBD1. This CDR3 has 17 residues. Per germline, CDR1 MDHEN and CDR2 SYDVKM. V was pared by 4 bases and J by 4 bases, with 7 bases of the junction left unmatched. The CDR3 coding sequence is TGTGCCAGCAGTTCACGACAGGGGGCTTCCGGGGCCAACGTCCTGACTTTC. This gives the protein CASSSRQGASGANVLTF.

This clone was detected only a few times. V and J are TRBV18 and TRBJ2-7; TRBD1 agrees at 7 bases. The CDR3 loop spans 14 amino acids. Germline CDR1 is KGHSH and CDR2 is LQKENI. J gave up 2 bases and V 3 bases, and 4 bases lay outside the gene matches. CDR3 loop: CASSPKTGTYEQYF. The CDR3 DNA follows: TGTGCCAGCTCACCCAAGACAGGGACCTACGAGCAGTACTTC.

The CDR3 sequence is CASGTVSTGELFF. CDR3 bases: TGCGCCAGCGGGACAGTTTCCACCGGGGAGCTGTTTTTT. V and J are TRBV5-1 and TRBJ2-2; TRBD1 matches 7 bases. The ends lost 7 bases at V and 4 bases at J; junction bases unmatched: 4. The CDR3 extends over 13 amino acids. CDR1 is SGHRS, CDR2 YFSETQ, per germline.

The rearrangement uses TRBV29-1 and TRBJ1-3, with D possibly matching TRBD1 (5 bases). With 8 bases removed from V and 5 bases from J, the gap between germline ends came to 28 bases. In germline, CDR1 is SQVTM, CDR2 ANQGSEA. This CDR3 comprises 17 residues. The CDR3 is CSTTRGVRQGIRNTIYF. DNA of the CDR3: TGCAGCACTACCCGGGGGGTTAGGCAGGGAATTAGAAACACCATATATTTT.

The chain carries TRBV12-5 and TRBJ2-1; 7 bases match TRBD1. CDR3 size: 12 residues. CDR1 LGHNT and CDR2 FRNRAP come from the germline V gene. With 2 bases clipped from V and 10 bases from J, the junction kept 2 bases outside the gene matches. CDR3 amino acids: CASGLLTGEQFF. For the CDR3, the DNA is TGTGCTAGTGGTTTGCTGACAGGGGAGCAGTTCTTC.

This clone appeared a few times. This chain connects TRBV7-9 to TRBJ2-3, with no clear D. Trimming pared 3 bases from V and 4 bases from J, leaving 11 bases between. The CDR3 is 14 residues long. Germline values: CDR1 SEHNR, CDR2 FQNEAQ (reference sequence). The CDR3 DNA reads as TGTGCCAGCAGCTTGGTGGGCTACCCAGATACGCAGTATTTT. Its translation is CASSLVGYPDTQYF.